This TCR beta chain was documented in a study of metastatic and nonmetastatic thyroid tumors (dated by TCRdb to 2020 to 2021). At the level of the whole study: The researchers compared repertoires between peripheral blood samples and tumor or nodule tissue samples from patients with malignant or benign thyroid disease.

The paper as a whole reports these results and caveats: In both blood and tumor samples, malignant tumors were reported to have significantly higher TCR beta diversity than benign nodules.

None of the patients had been given any treatment before thyroid surgery. Using T-cell receptor beta sequencing, the researchers looked back retrospectively at clinical samples from patients, gathered between about 2012 and 2018. The library was obtained by PCR. The instrument was an Illumina HiSeq 4000. High-throughput sequencing was used to profile the CDR3 region of the TCR beta-chain in every patient. Per the original workflow: A classifier to discriminate distant-metastatic papillary thyroid cancer patients was built from CDR3 differences across clinicopathological groups. The Shannon index was used to measure repertoire diversity, and the Morisita-Horn index was used to measure how similar tumor and blood repertoires were. TCRdb took the public reads, trimmed them with fastp at Q25, ran MiXCR for clone calling and kept in-frame beta chains. These V and J calls derive from TCRdb rather than the authors' analysis. The sample table holds some 28,000 clones, of which around 16% were seen once. The ten largest clones capture 3.5% to 4.5% of the sample.

This clone has ten or more counts. It has no known antigen specificity. Per-base qualities were not stored, and no clone one base away is much larger. CDR1 SGHTA and CDR2 FQGNSA were looked up in the germline V gene. The V and J ends are trimmed by 2 bases and 0 bases, leaving 11 bases between them. The cysteine opens and the phenylalanine closes a CDR3 of 15 amino acids. The kept DNA is CDR3 alone, 45 bases in frame from the first base. This TCR derives from a female donor with papillary thyroid cancer or a benign thyroid nodule (not recorded which). Some clones in this sample may be carry-over from other donors' samples. Sequencing used blood. The V and J genes are TRBV7-2 and TRBJ2-7; no D gene is confidently identified. This receptor carries the CDR3 CASSLFLGFSYEQYF. DNA sequence: TGTGCCAGCAGCTTATTTCTTGGTTTCTCCTACGAGCAGTACTTC. Full variable domain (CDR3 extended with the reference TRBV7-2 and TRBJ2-7 proteins): GAGVSQSPSNKVTEKGKDVELRCDPISGHTALYWYRQSLGQGLEFLIYFQGNSAPDKSGLPSDRFSAERTGGSVSTLTIQRTQQEDSAVYLCASSLFLGFSYEQYFGPGTRLTVT.